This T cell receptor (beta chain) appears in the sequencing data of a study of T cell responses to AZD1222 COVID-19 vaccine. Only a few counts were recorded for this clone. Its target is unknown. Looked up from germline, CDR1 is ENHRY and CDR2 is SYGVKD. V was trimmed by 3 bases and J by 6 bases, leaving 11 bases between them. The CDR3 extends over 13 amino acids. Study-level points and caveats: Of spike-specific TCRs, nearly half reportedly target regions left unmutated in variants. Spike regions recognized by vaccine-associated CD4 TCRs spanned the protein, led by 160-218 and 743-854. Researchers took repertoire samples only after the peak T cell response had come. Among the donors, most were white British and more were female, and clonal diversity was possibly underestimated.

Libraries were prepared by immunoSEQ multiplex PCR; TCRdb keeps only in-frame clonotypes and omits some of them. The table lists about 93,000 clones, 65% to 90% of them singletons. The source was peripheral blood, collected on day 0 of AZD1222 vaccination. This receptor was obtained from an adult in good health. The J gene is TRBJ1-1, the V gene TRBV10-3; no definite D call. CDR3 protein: CAISDGVLAEAFF. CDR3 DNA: TGTGCCATCAGTGATGGGGTTCTGGCTGAAGCTTTCTTT.